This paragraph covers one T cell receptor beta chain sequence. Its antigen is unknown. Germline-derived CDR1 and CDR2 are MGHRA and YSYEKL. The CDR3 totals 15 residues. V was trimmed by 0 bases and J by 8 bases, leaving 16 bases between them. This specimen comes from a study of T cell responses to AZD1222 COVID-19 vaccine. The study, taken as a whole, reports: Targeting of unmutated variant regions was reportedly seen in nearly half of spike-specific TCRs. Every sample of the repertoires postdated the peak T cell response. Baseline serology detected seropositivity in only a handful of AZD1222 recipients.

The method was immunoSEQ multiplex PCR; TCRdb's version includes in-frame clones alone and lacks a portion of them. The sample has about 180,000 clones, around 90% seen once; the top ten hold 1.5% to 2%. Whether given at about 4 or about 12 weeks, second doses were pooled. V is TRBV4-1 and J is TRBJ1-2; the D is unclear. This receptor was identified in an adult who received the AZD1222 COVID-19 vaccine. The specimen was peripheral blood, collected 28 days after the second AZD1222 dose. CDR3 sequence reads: CASSQDLDRSRGYTF. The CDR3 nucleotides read TGCGCCAGCAGCCAAGATCTGGATAGGTCTCGCGGCTACACCTTC.